The 14 T cell receptor beta chains below all came from one sample that was sequenced in a study of identical twins. Via MiXCR, TCRdb re-called the 5' RACE reads, giving one row per CDR3 protein. The sample lists 420,000 or so distinct CDR3 sequences; roughly 20% were seen once. The sequencing sample was made of naive T cells sorted from blood. The receptor source for this set is a man aged 50-59 years in good health.

This clonotype was seen at least ten times. The genes are TRBV20-1 and TRBJ2-7, with TRBD1 matching over 7 bases. Germline assignment: CDR1 DFQATT and CDR2 SNEGSKA (reference sequence). This CDR3 comprises 12 residues. With V trimmed by 2 bases and J by 6 bases, 4 bases remained unmatched. The chain's CDR3 is CSARYRGREQYF. DNA for the CDR3: TGCAGTGCTAGATATAGGGGGCGCGAGCAGTACTTC.

The gene calls are TRBV7-8 and TRBJ2-5; 12 positions match TRBD2. CDR3 size: 17 residues. Germline V gene sequence: CDR1 SGHVS, CDR2 FQNEAQ. Trimming at V came to 1 base and at J to 5 bases, leaving 8 bases not matched to a gene. CDR3 nucleotides: TGTGCCAGCAGCTTAGTCGCGCTAGCGGGGGGGCTGGAGACCCAGTACTTC. Its translation: CASSLVALAGGLETQYF.

The table lists this clonotype with many counts. V is TRBV5-1 and J is TRBJ2-5, with TRBD2 matching 12 bases. V lost 1 base, J lost 3 bases, and 7 bases stayed unmatched. There are 17 residues in the CDR3. Germline-derived CDR1 and CDR2 are SGHRS and YFSETQ. CDR3 coding DNA: TGCGCCAGCAGCTTGATACAAACTAGCGGGAGGAAAGAGACCCAGTACTTC. Translation gives CASSLIQTSGRKETQYF. The whole variable domain, filled in from reference TRBV5-1 and TRBJ2-5, reads KAGVTQTPRYLIKTRGQQVTLSCSPISGHRSVSWYQQTPGQGLQFLFEYFSETQRNKGNFPGRFSGRQFSNSRSEMNVSTLELGDSALYLCASSLIQTSGRKETQYFGPGTRLLVL.

The chain employs TRBV10-3 and TRBJ2-1; TRBD2 matches at 13 bases. The germline CDR1 and CDR2 sequences are ENHRY and SYGVKD. V dropped 11 bases and J dropped 4; count of bases not matched to a gene: 11. The CDR3 contains 16 residues. As DNA, the CDR3 is TGTGCCTCTTCCGGGACTAGCGGGATGGTTTACAATGAGCAGTTCTTC. Protein sequence: CASSGTSGMVYNEQFF.

The rearrangement links TRBV4-1 to TRBJ2-5; TRBD1 matches 8 bases. Germline V gene lookup returns CDR1 MGHRA and CDR2 YSYEKL. The ends lost 3 bases at V and 3 bases at J; junction bases unmatched: 3. CDR3 length equals 14 residues. Written as DNA, the CDR3 is TGCGCCAGCAGCCACCCAGGGGGCAAAGAGACCCAGTACTTC. As protein: CASSHPGGKETQYF.

This clonotype was recorded a few times. V is TRBV29-1 and J is TRBJ2-7; perhaps TRBD2 as D (7 bases). Germline V gives CDR1 SQVTM, CDR2 ANQGSEA. Trimming took off 1 base at V and 3 bases at J, with 10 bases between the two ends. The CDR3 consists of 13 residues. Written as DNA, the CDR3 is TGCAGCGTTGAAGGGGGAGGGGGCTACGAGCAGTACTTC. Protein sequence: CSVEGGGGYEQYF.

This clonotype was observed a few times. The chain links TRBV7-9 to TRBJ2-1, with D possibly being TRBD1 (6 bases). Deletions cut 4 bases from V and 9 bases from J, with 13 bases between. The CDR3 has 13 residues. The germline CDR1 and CDR2 sequences are SEHNR and FQNEAQ (reference sequence). The CDR3 DNA reads as TGTGCCAGCAGCTCCCAGGGGCGTGGTGAGCAGTTCTTC. As protein: CASSSQGRGEQFF.

The chain carries TRBV5-1 and TRBJ1-5; TRBD1 might be the D (6 bases). Trimming took 2 bases from V and 4 from J, leaving 10 bases between them. The CDR3 runs to 14 residues. From germline, CDR1 is SGHRS and CDR2 YFSETQ. CDR3 in amino acids: CASSLIGGNQPQHF. The CDR3 DNA follows: TGCGCCAGCAGCTTAATAGGGGGGAATCAGCCCCAGCATTTT.

Ten or more counts support this clonotype. The chain links TRBV5-1 to TRBJ2-1; perhaps TRBD2 as D (6 bases). The CDR3 loop spans 14 amino acids. Germline V gene data show CDR1 as SGHRS and CDR2 as YFSETQ. The ends were cut back, 3 bases at V and 6 bases at J, with 13 bases in the middle. The CDR3 sequence: CASSSGERANEQFF. CDR3 bases: TGCGCCAGCAGCTCGGGGGAGAGAGCCAATGAGCAGTTCTTC.

The table lists this clonotype with a few counts. The V gene is TRBV24-1, the J gene TRBJ1-1, with a tentative D call TRBD1 (5 bases). V gave up 7 bases and J gave up 1 base, with 18 bases separating them. The CDR3 spans 16 residues. In germline, CDR1 is KGHDR, CDR2 SFDVKD. The CDR3 spells CATRPGTLQGNTEAFF. The CDR3 coding sequence is TGTGCCACCAGGCCGGGGACCCTTCAAGGGAACACTGAAGCTTTCTTT.

In its sample, this clonotype was seen a few times. V is TRBV7-3 and J is TRBJ2-5; 7 nucleotides match TRBD2. Germline-derived CDR1 and CDR2 are SGHTA and FQGTGA. V shed 5 bases, J shed 1 base, and the junction held 7 bases outside the gene matches. This CDR3 is built from 15 residues. The CDR3 DNA reads TGTGCCAGCAGCCCAGCGGGACTCCTCCAAGAGACCCAGTACTTC. Its translation is CASSPAGLLQETQYF.

V gene TRBV21-1 combines with J gene TRBJ2-1; the table names TRBD2, a call not compared with the DNA. TRBV21-1 is reported as a pseudogene. CDR3 length equals 17 residues. The CDR3 sequence is CASSTGLAGGFYNEQFF. In DNA, the CDR3 is TGTGCCAGCAGCACTGGGCTAGCGGGAGGCTTCTACAATGAGCAGTTCTTC.

CDR3 DNA sequence: TGTGCCAGCAGCCAAGGACCAGGGGGGGCCTACAATGAGCAGTTCTTC. Its translation is CASSQGPGGAYNEQFF. This rearrangement joins TRBV3-1 to TRBJ2-1; D is tentatively TRBD1 or TRBD2 (7 bases each). CDR3 length: 16 residues. Germline V gene sequence: CDR1 LGHDT, CDR2 YNNKEL (reference sequence). V was shortened by 1 base and J by 2 bases, with 12 bases between the two germline ends.

This clonotype occurred a few times. The chain carries TRBV27 and TRBJ2-1, with 9 bases identical to TRBD1. V dropped 2 bases and J dropped 10; count of bases not matched to a gene: 6. Germline V lookup: CDR1 MNHEY, CDR2 SMNVEV (reference sequence). This CDR3 comprises 14 residues. DNA of the CDR3: TGTGCCAGCAGTTTAGGGGACAGGGCTTACGAGCAGTTCTTC. Protein: CASSLGDRAYEQFF.